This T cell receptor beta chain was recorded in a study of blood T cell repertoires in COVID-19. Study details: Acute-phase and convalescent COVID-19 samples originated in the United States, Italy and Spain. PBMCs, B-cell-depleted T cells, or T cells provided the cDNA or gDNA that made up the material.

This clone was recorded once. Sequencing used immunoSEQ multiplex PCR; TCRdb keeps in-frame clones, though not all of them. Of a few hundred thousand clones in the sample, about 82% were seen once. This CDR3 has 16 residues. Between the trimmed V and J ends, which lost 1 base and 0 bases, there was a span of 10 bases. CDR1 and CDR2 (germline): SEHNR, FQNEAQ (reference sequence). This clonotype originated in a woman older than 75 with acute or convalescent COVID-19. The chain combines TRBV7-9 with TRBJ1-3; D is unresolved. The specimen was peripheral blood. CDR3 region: CASSLGIGISGNTIYF. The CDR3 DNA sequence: TGTGCCAGCAGCTTAGGCATCGGGATCTCTGGAAACACCATATATTTT.